These T cell receptor beta chains were read from a single sample in a study of T cell responses to AZD1222 COVID-19 vaccine. Clones were read by immunoSEQ multiplex PCR, and TCRdb kept only the in-frame ones, dropping some. Of around 150,000 clones listed, 92% are singletons. Sequenced here: peripheral blood, sampled 28 days after the second AZD1222 dose. The receptors were sampled from an adult who received the AZD1222 COVID-19 vaccine. CDR3s include the opening cysteine and the closing phenylalanine or tryptophan. The order of the fields is V gene, clone size, D gene, J gene, CDR3 protein, CDR3 DNA. A D gene is named only where the DNA matches it firmly. The listing skips clone size in some rows; elsewhere it reads once, few, many or a size class.

>TRBV7-2|NA|NA|TRBJ2-3
CASSLSRSTDTQYF
TGTGCCAGCAGCCTTTCACGGTCAACAGATACGCAGTATTTT
>TRBV10-2|NA|TRBD2|TRBJ2-7
CASSVGGGSSYEQYF
TGCGCCAGCTCGGTTGGAGGCGGGAGCTCCTACGAGCAGTACTTC
>TRBV2|NA|TRBD2|TRBJ2-7
CASHGTTAYEQYF
TGTGCCAGCCACGGGACTACAGCCTACGAGCAGTACTTC
>TRBV7-9|NA|TRBD1|TRBJ2-2
CASSQGQGITGELFF
TGTGCCAGCAGCCAGGGACAGGGTATTACCGGGGAGCTGTTTTTT
>TRBV5-1|NA|TRBD2|TRBJ2-1
CASSLGASGKRNEQFF
TGCGCCAGCAGCTTGGGGGCTAGCGGGAAACGCAATGAGCAGTTCTTC
>TRBV18|NA|NA|TRBJ2-3
CASSPPQGDFWNTQYF
TGTGCCAGCTCACCACCCCAGGGGGACTTTTGGAATACGCAGTATTTT
>TRBV21-1|NA|NA|TRBJ1-1
CASSKAGGMNTEAFF
TGTGCCAGCAGCAAAGCGGGGGGGATGAACACTGAAGCTTTCTTT
>TRBV5-8|NA|NA|TRBJ1-3
CASSLGLTSGNTIYF
TGTGCCAGCAGCTTGGGACTAACCTCTGGAAACACCATATATTTT
>TRBV11-2|NA|NA|TRBJ2-7
CASSSGLGYEQYF
TGTGCCAGCAGCTCTGGACTTGGCTACGAGCAGTACTTC
>TRBV19|once|TRBD1|TRBJ1-1
CASSIGDRASEAFF
TGTGCCAGTAGTATCGGGGACAGGGCATCCGAAGCTTTCTTT
>TRBV10-1|NA|NA|TRBJ1-1
CASSSGVNPRGNTEAFF
TGCGCCAGCAGCTCAGGGGTGAACCCGAGAGGGAACACTGAAGCTTTCTTT
>TRBV4-3|NA|TRBD1|TRBJ1-3
CASSQEGTGVGNTIYF
TGCGCCAGCAGCCAAGAAGGGACAGGGGTTGGAAACACCATATATTTT
>TRBV7-9|NA|TRBD1|TRBJ1-1
CASSNRGRLPEAFF
TGTGCCAGCAGCAACAGGGGGCGCCTCCCTGAAGCTTTCTTT
>TRBV27|NA|NA|TRBJ1-1
CASRLGRSGTEAFF
TGTGCCAGCAGATTGGGTCGTTCGGGCACTGAAGCTTTCTTT
>TRBV2|NA|TRBD2|TRBJ2-4
CASSEAWPRGRVKNIQYF
TGTGCCAGCAGTGAAGCGTGGCCACGGGGGAGGGTCAAAAACATTCAGTACTTC
>TRBV6-5|NA|NA|TRBJ1-2
CASATAYGYTF
TGTGCCAGTGCGACTGCCTATGGCTACACCTTC
>TRBV18|few|NA|TRBJ2-1
CASSPNNEQFF
TGTGCCAGCTCACCCAACAATGAGCAGTTCTTC
>TRBV10-3|NA|NA|TRBJ1-2
CAISPPGGYYGYTF
TGTGCCATCAGCCCCCCGGGGGGATACTATGGCTACACCTTC
>TRBV18|once|NA|TRBJ2-1
CASSPYMDNEQFF
TGTGCCAGCTCACCGTATATGGACAATGAGCAGTTCTTC
>TRBV28|NA|TRBD1|TRBJ1-1
CASRPDRGLTEAFF
TGTGCCAGCAGGCCCGACAGGGGGCTTACTGAAGCTTTCTTT
>TRBV9|NA|TRBD1|TRBJ1-2
CASSVAGGSYGYTF
TGTGCCAGCAGCGTTGCAGGGGGCAGCTATGGCTACACCTTC
>TRBV19|NA|NA|TRBJ2-7
CASSPAGPVEQYF
TGTGCCAGTAGTCCGGCAGGGCCGGTCGAGCAGTACTTC
>TRBV9|NA|TRBD2|TRBJ2-7
CASSVLAGDQGEQYF
TGTGCCAGCAGCGTTCTTGCGGGAGATCAGGGCGAGCAGTACTTC
>TRBV7-2|few|TRBD1|TRBJ2-3
CASSLGAGTGTKDTQYF
TGTGCCAGCAGCTTAGGTGCCGGGACAGGGACGAAAGATACGCAGTATTTT
>TRBV9|NA|TRBD1|TRBJ2-2
CASSLRGQNTGELFF
TGTGCCAGCAGCTTACGGGGACAGAATACCGGGGAGCTGTTTTTT
>TRBV6-5|NA|NA|TRBJ1-2
CASSYSKGGYGYTF
TGTGCCAGCAGTTACTCGAAAGGGGGCTATGGCTACACCTTC
>TRBV11-2|NA|TRBD2|TRBJ2-2
CASSLIFRTRFRSGELFF
TGTGCCAGCAGCTTAATTTTCCGGACTAGGTTTAGGTCCGGGGAGCTGTTTTTT
>TRBV7-3|NA|TRBD2|TRBJ2-7
CASSLTGREDHELYEQYF
TGTGCCAGCAGCTTAACGGGGCGGGAGGACCATGAACTCTACGAGCAGTACTTC
>TRBV5-1|NA|NA|TRBJ2-7
CASNPLGGQYEQYF
TGCGCCAGCAACCCTCTAGGGGGTCAGTACGAGCAGTACTTC
>TRBV28|NA|TRBD1|TRBJ2-7
CASSDRVGEQYF
TGTGCCAGCTCGGACAGGGTGGGAGAGCAGTACTTC
>TRBV28|NA|NA|TRBJ2-7
CASWGTRAPGHYEQYF
TGTGCCAGCTGGGGGACCCGGGCCCCAGGGCACTACGAGCAGTACTTC
>TRBV3-1/TRBV3-2|NA|NA|TRBJ1-1
CASSRGDVDTEAFF
TGTGCCAGCAGCCGGGGTGATGTGGACACTGAAGCTTTCTTT